The 20 T cell receptor beta chains in this list originate from one sample, sequenced in a study of T cells after yellow fever vaccination. From the 5' RACE reads, TCRdb called clonotypes with MiXCR, one entry per CDR3 protein. The sample lists just under 600,000 distinct CDR3 sequences, about 13% occurring once. The starting material was PBMCs, obtained on the day of the yellow fever booster vaccination. These receptors were obtained from a man younger than 45 who received the YFV17D yellow fever vaccine.

This clonotype showed up just a few times. The chain recombines TRBV12-3 or TRBV12-4 with TRBJ2-2, with D perhaps matching TRBD1 (6 bases). This CDR3 spans 15 amino acids. Trimming cost V 6 bases and J 8 bases, with 19 bases left between them. The CDR3 is CASRPTGTSGGELFF. The CDR3 DNA sequence: TGTGCCAGCAGACCTACAGGGACCTCTGGGGGGGAGCTGTTTTTT.

This clonotype was picked up a small number of times. The CDR3 DNA sequence: TGCGCCAGCAGCTTGGTAGCGGAAACAGATACGCAGTATTTT. The encoded protein is CASSLVAETDTQYF. The genes are TRBV5-1 and TRBJ2-3, with a possible D match to TRBD2 (6 bases). CDR3 size: 14 residues. Deletions cut 0 bases from V and 3 bases from J, with 8 bases between. Germline loops: CDR1 SGHRS, CDR2 YFSETQ.

V gene TRBV20-1 combines with J gene TRBJ1-2; D gene unclear. The germline gives CDR1 DFQATT, CDR2 SNEGSKA (reference sequence). Trimming stripped 3 bases from V and 4 bases from J, with 9 bases between. This CDR3 has 12 residues. The CDR3 bases are TGCAGTGCTAGCAAAGAAAGCTATGGCTACACCTTC. Its translation: CSASKESYGYTF.

This chain links TRBV29-1 with TRBJ1-1; D possibly corresponds to TRBD1 (6 bases). The CDR3 contains 13 residues. Germline V gives CDR1 SQVTM, CDR2 ANQGSEA. The CDR3 loop is CGADTGLNTEAFF. The CDR3 nucleotides are TGCGGCGCCGACACAGGGTTGAACACTGAAGCTTTCTTT.

Only a few counts were recorded for this clonotype. V is TRBV10-3 and J is TRBJ2-7; 8 nucleotides align to TRBD2. Trimming cost V 6 bases and J 5 bases; bases outside gene matches: 9. The CDR3 loop spans 14 amino acids. The germline V gene encodes CDR1 ENHRY and CDR2 SYGVKD. CDR3 sequence: CAIRSSREGNEQYF. The CDR3 region has the DNA TGTGCCATCAGGAGTAGCCGGGAGGGCAACGAGCAGTACTTC.

Here the CDR3 reads CASSRAGTSRSYNEQFF. The CDR3 region has the DNA TGCGCCAGCAGCAGAGCCGGGACTAGCAGGTCCTACAATGAGCAGTTCTTC. The rearrangement links TRBV5-1 to TRBJ2-1; TRBD2 matches 9 bases. J lost 1 base, V lost 4 bases, and 9 bases had no gene match. Looked up from germline, CDR1 is SGHRS and CDR2 is YFSETQ. This CDR3 spans 17 amino acids.

The rearrangement joins TRBV5-1 to TRBJ2-5; tentatively, D is TRBD2 (6 bases). The CDR3 is made up of 15 amino acids. V was clipped by 5 bases and J by 4 bases, with 18 bases between them. Germline-derived CDR1 and CDR2 are SGHRS and YFSETQ. The CDR3 DNA sequence: TGCGCCAGCAGTATACTGGGACTCCTCCTAGAGACCCAGTACTTC. It translates to CASSILGLLLETQYF. Full variable domain (remainder filled in from reference TRBV5-1 and TRBJ2-5): KAGVTQTPRYLIKTRGQQVTLSCSPISGHRSVSWYQQTPGQGLQFLFEYFSETQRNKGNFPGRFSGRQFSNSRSEMNVSTLELGDSALYLCASSILGLLLETQYFGPGTRLLVL.

V gene TRBV29-1 combines with J gene TRBJ2-1, with a tentative D call TRBD2 (5 bases). Germline CDR1 SQVTM, CDR2 ANQGSEA. This CDR3 has 11 residues. Trimming shortened V by 7 bases and J by 7 bases, and 11 bases separated the two germline ends. The chain's CDR3 is CSEGGANEQFF. CDR3 nucleotide sequence: TGCAGCGAAGGAGGAGCGAATGAGCAGTTCTTC.

The chain links TRBV7-2 to TRBJ2-3; possibly TRBD1 for D (6 bases). From germline, CDR1 is SGHTA and CDR2 FQGNSA. There are 14 residues in the CDR3. V dropped 5 bases and J dropped 2 bases, with 11 bases sitting between them. The CDR3 DNA reads as TGTGCCAGCAGCCCTGGGGGCCCCACAGATACGCAGTATTTT. It encodes CASSPGGPTDTQYF.

The chain is built from TRBV28 and TRBJ2-7; D may be TRBD2 (6 bases). The CDR3 length is 15 residues. The V end lost 7 bases, the J end lost 0 bases, and 16 bases lay between the germline ends. Germline V gene data show CDR1 as MDHEN and CDR2 as SYDVKM. Written as DNA, the CDR3 is TGTGCCAGCACCCAAGTTGGGGGGAGCTCCTACGAGCAGTACTTC. Translating it yields CASTQVGGSSYEQYF. Together with reference TRBV28 and TRBJ2-7, the CDR3 gives the full variable domain: DVKVTQSSRYLVKRTGEKVFLECVQDMDHENMFWYRQDPGLGLRLIYFSYDVKMKEKGDIPEGYSVSREKKERFSLILESASTNQTSMYLCASTQVGGSSYEQYFGPGTRLTVT.

This rearrangement joins TRBV19 to TRBJ2-7; D possibly corresponds to TRBD1 (6 bases). Germline V gene sequence: CDR1 LNHDA, CDR2 SQIVND (reference sequence). CDR3 length: 15 amino acids. Trimming removed 5 bases from V and 5 bases from J, with 19 bases in between. This CDR3 reads CASSSITGIPHEQYF. CDR3 coding DNA: TGTGCCAGTAGTTCGATCACAGGGATCCCCCACGAGCAGTACTTC.

This clonotype was detected a few times. The chain recombines TRBV20-1 with TRBJ1-1; D gene unclear. The V and J ends lost 0 bases and 7 bases respectively, with 9 bases between them. Germline assignment: CDR1 DFQATT and CDR2 SNEGSKA (reference sequence). CDR3 length: 12 amino acids. The CDR3 reads CSARDWEGEAFF. The CDR3 bases are TGCAGTGCTAGAGATTGGGAAGGTGAAGCTTTCTTT.

This clonotype was observed a few times. V and J are TRBV24-1 and TRBJ2-5; TRBD2 aligns across 9 bases. This CDR3 spans 16 amino acids. CDR1 is KGHDR and CDR2 is SFDVKD in the germline V gene. Unmatched junction bases numbered 6, after V lost 3 bases and J lost 2 bases. The DNA for the CDR3 is TGTGCCACCAGTGATGGCCTAGCGGGGCTGCAAGAGACCCAGTACTTC. It translates to CATSDGLAGLQETQYF.

The chain joins TRBV7-2 to TRBJ1-5; TRBD1 matches 9 bases. CDR1 and CDR2 (germline): SGHTA, FQGNSA. V gave up 1 base and J gave up 5 bases; unmatched junction bases: 3. This CDR3 is 15 amino acids long. In DNA, the CDR3 is TGTGCCAGCAGCTTAGGGGACAGGGAAGATCAGCCCCAGCATTTT. This codes for CASSLGDREDQPQHF.

This clonotype was picked up a small number of times. This sequence joins TRBV19 and TRBJ1-4, with D possibly TRBD1 on 5 matching bases. V gave up 8 bases and J gave up 4 bases, with 14 bases separating them. The CDR3 is made up of 14 amino acids. CDR1 is LNHDA, CDR2 SQIVND, per germline (reference sequence). The CDR3 spells CASQNTGLNEKLFF. CDR3 in DNA: TGTGCCAGTCAGAACACGGGGCTTAATGAAAAACTGTTTTTT.

V and J are TRBV24-1 and TRBJ1-1; 7 positions agree with TRBD1. The CDR3 has 14 residues. Germline V gene sequence: CDR1 KGHDR, CDR2 SFDVKD. Trimming at V came to 7 bases and at J to 4 bases, leaving 8 bases not matched to a gene. CDR3 nucleotides: TGTGCCACCAGACAGACAGGGACGGGCACTGAAGCTTTCTTT. Protein product: CATRQTGTGTEAFF.

Ten or more counts support this clonotype. J is TRBJ2-3 and V is TRBV20-1; D is tentatively TRBD1 or TRBD2 (5 bases each). The CDR3 totals 15 residues. CDR1 is DFQATT, CDR2 SNEGSKA, per germline (reference sequence). Trimming cost V 0 bases and J 2 bases, with 12 bases left between them. CDR3 in amino acids: CSARDPRGYTDTQYF. The CDR3 DNA follows: TGCAGTGCTAGAGACCCTCGGGGCTACACAGATACGCAGTATTTT.

This clonotype was seen ten or more times. The chain couples TRBV7-6 to TRBJ2-1; D is perhaps TRBD1 (5 bases). The length of the CDR3 is 13 residues. The V gene's germline CDR1 is SGHVS and CDR2 FNYEAQ. Trimming removed 7 bases at V and 1 base at J, with 8 bases between. The CDR3: CASKGSSYNEQFF. CDR3 nucleotide sequence: TGTGCCAGCAAGGGGTCATCCTACAATGAGCAGTTCTTC.

This clonotype was detected only a few times. The chain employs TRBV9 and TRBJ2-1; 8 nucleotides align to TRBD1. The V segment lost 3 bases and the J segment 10 bases; nucleotides outside the gene matches: 15. The length of the CDR3 is 16 residues. Germline V CDR1 and CDR2: SGDLS, YYNGEE. CDR3 nucleotide sequence: TGTGCCAGCAGCGGTTTTACAGGGGGGCAATCATCCGAGCAGTTCTTC. This gives the protein CASSGFTGGQSSEQFF.

The chain couples TRBV7-2 to TRBJ2-1; 7 bases agree with TRBD1. V shed 6 bases, J shed 4 bases, and the junction held 6 bases outside the gene matches. Germline-derived CDR1 and CDR2 are SGHTA and FQGNSA. CDR3 length: 14 residues. The CDR3 is CASSSRQGYNEQFF. In nucleotides, the CDR3 is TGTGCCAGCAGTTCTAGACAGGGTTACAATGAGCAGTTCTTC.